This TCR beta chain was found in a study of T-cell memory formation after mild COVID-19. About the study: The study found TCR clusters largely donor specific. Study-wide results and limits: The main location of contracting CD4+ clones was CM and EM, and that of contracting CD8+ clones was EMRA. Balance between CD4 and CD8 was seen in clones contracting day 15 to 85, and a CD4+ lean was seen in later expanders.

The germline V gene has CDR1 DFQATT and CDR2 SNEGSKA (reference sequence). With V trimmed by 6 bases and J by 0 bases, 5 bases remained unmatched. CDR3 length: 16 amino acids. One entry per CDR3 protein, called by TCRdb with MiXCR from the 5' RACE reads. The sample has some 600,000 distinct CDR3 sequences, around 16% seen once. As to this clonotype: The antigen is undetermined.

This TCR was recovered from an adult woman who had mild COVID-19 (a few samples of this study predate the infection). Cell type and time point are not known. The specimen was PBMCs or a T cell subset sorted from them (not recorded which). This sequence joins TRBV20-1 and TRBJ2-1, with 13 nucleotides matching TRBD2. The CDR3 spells CSATGTSGTSYNEQFF. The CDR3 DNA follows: TGCAGTGCAACCGGGACTAGCGGGACCTCCTACAATGAGCAGTTCTTC.